The 21 T cell receptor beta chains reported below all come from one sample, sequenced in a study of OX40 agonist ivuxolimab in advanced cancers. TCRdb keeps only in-frame clones here, not all; method: immunoSEQ multiplex PCR. The sample has about 75,000 clones, approximately 86% seen once; the top ten hold roughly 8.6%. The sequenced sample was CD4+ or CD8+ T cells sorted from blood, obtained in a trial of the OX40 agonist ivuxolimab. Receptors were obtained from an adult with an advanced solid tumor such as melanoma, head and neck, liver or kidney cancer.

This rearrangement joins TRBV7-8 to TRBJ1-1; D may be TRBD1 (6 bases). CDR3 length: 17 residues. Deletions cut 2 bases from V and 0 bases from J, with 16 bases between. CDR1 is SGHVS, CDR2 FQNEAQ, per germline. Here the CDR3 reads CASSLRAGVKVNTEAFF. CDR3 coding DNA: TGTGCCAGCAGCTTACGGGCAGGGGTCAAGGTGAACACTGAAGCTTTCTTT. The full variable domain, with the rest looked up from reference TRBV7-8 and TRBJ1-1, is GAGVSQSPRYKVAKRGQDVALRCDPISGHVSLFWYQQALGQGPEFLTYFQNEAQLDKSGLPSDRFFAERPEGSVSTLKIQRTQQEDSAVYLCASSLRAGVKVNTEAFFGQGTRLTVV.

V usage is TRBV19 and J usage is TRBJ1-1; tentative D call: TRBD1 (6 bases). The V gene lost 7 bases and the J gene lost 4 bases, with 13 bases spanning the gap. The length of the CDR3 is 13 residues. Per the germline V gene, CDR1 is LNHDA and CDR2 is SQIVND (reference sequence). The CDR3 coding sequence is TGTGCCAGTATGAGGGGGAGAAGCACTGAAGCTTTCTTT. Translated, it gives CASMRGRSTEAFF. Looking up the rest from reference TRBV19 and TRBJ1-1 gives the full variable domain: DGGITQSPKYLFRKEGQNVTLSCEQNLNHDAMYWYRQDPGQGLRLIYYSQIVNDFQKGDIAEGYSVSREKKESFPLTVTSAQKNPTAFYLCASMRGRSTEAFFGQGTRLTVV.

The chain has TRBV5-4 and TRBJ1-2; D might be TRBD1 (5 bases). V was shortened by 4 bases and J by 2 bases, with 15 bases between the two germline ends. The CDR3 is made up of 15 amino acids. CDR1 SGHNT and CDR2 YYREEE come from the germline V gene (reference sequence). The CDR3 here is CASSPRDSRNYGYTF. The CDR3 DNA is TGTGCCAGCAGCCCCAGGGACTCACGGAACTATGGCTACACCTTC.

The chain carries TRBV18 and TRBJ2-3; no reliable D call. Per germline, CDR1 KGHSH and CDR2 LQKENI. This CDR3 comprises 12 residues. Trimming stripped 2 bases from V and 4 bases from J, with 4 bases between. CDR3 residues: CASSPMADTQYF. The CDR3 DNA reads TGTGCCAGCTCACCAATGGCAGATACGCAGTATTTT.

This chain connects TRBV5-4 to TRBJ2-1, with 9 bases fitting TRBD1. The CDR3 is made up of 15 amino acids. Trimming took 1 base from V and 7 from J; bases not matched to a gene: 6. CDR1 is SGHNT, CDR2 YYREEE, per germline (reference sequence). In nucleotides, the CDR3 is TGTGCCAGCAGCTTGTCTGCGGACAGGGGAAATGAGCAGTTCTTC. As protein: CASSLSADRGNEQFF.

V is TRBV7-2 and J is TRBJ2-2, with TRBD2 identical over 11 bases. The CDR3 runs to 15 residues. The ends lost 5 bases at V and 5 bases at J; junction bases unmatched: 4. Germline V gene sequence: CDR1 SGHTA, CDR2 FQGNSA. In DNA form, the CDR3 reads TGTGCCAGCAGCATACTAGCGGGGGATACCGGGGAGCTGTTTTTT. This gives the protein CASSILAGDTGELFF.

This clone was recorded only once. The rearrangement uses TRBV19 and TRBJ1-2, with 9 bases matching TRBD1. The CDR3 has 15 amino acids. V gave up 3 bases and J gave up 4 bases; unmatched junction bases: 6. CDR1 is LNHDA, CDR2 SQIVND, per germline (reference sequence). CDR3 sequence reads: CASSMARDRVYGYTF. The CDR3 DNA sequence: TGTGCCAGTAGTATGGCGCGGGACAGGGTCTATGGCTACACCTTC.

This clone was recorded once. The rearrangement links TRBV5-4 to TRBJ1-2, with D tentatively TRBD1 (6 bases). Germline V CDR1 and CDR2: SGHNT, YYREEE (reference sequence). The V end lost 3 bases, the J end lost 4 bases, and 13 bases lay between the germline ends. This CDR3 is built from 14 residues. The CDR3, as DNA: TGTGCCAGCAGCTGGAGGGGGAGGGGCTATGGCTACACCTTC. Translating gives CASSWRGRGYGYTF.

This chain uses TRBV6-6 with TRBJ2-7; no definite D call. The germline V gene has CDR1 MNHNY and CDR2 SVGAGI (reference sequence). Trimming took 2 bases from V and 6 from J, leaving 11 bases between them. CDR3 length: 13 residues. DNA for the CDR3: TGTGCCAGCAGTTACCCGGCTAAGGGCGAGCAGTACTTC. Its translation is CASSYPAKGEQYF.

The rearrangement uses TRBV5-8 and TRBJ1-1, with D unclear. The CDR3 loop spans 12 amino acids. Germline CDR1 and CDR2: SGHTS and YDEGEE. V was trimmed by 4 bases and J by 3 bases, leaving 7 bases between them. CDR3 region: CASSNRYTEAFF. In nucleotides, the CDR3 is TGTGCCAGCAGCAACAGATACACTGAAGCTTTCTTT.

The rearrangement uses TRBV5-8 and TRBJ2-1; maybe TRBD2 (6 bases). Looked up from germline, CDR1 is SGHTS and CDR2 is YDEGEE. The ends were cut back, 4 bases at V and 10 bases at J, with 18 bases in the middle. CDR3 size: 14 residues. CDR3 sequence: CASSPTGLGKEQFF. Here the CDR3 DNA reads TGTGCCAGCAGCCCAACGGGACTTGGTAAGGAGCAGTTCTTC.

V gene TRBV5-6 combines with J gene TRBJ1-2; 7 bases fit TRBD1. Looked up from germline, CDR1 is SGHDT and CDR2 is YYEEEE. The V gene end was trimmed by 4 bases and the J gene end by 11 bases; junction bases not matched to a gene: 8. The CDR3 is made up of 12 amino acids. DNA for the CDR3: TGTGCCAGCAGCGCTGGGACAGCGGTATACACCTTC. Translating gives CASSAGTAVYTF.

This sequence joins TRBV19 and TRBJ2-1, with 12 positions matching TRBD2. The germline V gene has CDR1 LNHDA and CDR2 SQIVND (reference sequence). V dropped 6 bases and J dropped 1; count of bases not matched to a gene: 13. The CDR3 extends over 19 amino acids. The CDR3, as DNA: TGTGCCAGTAGAAAGGGACTAGCGGGTTTTGCAGAATCCTACAATGAGCAGTTCTTC. This gives the protein CASRKGLAGFAESYNEQFF.

As for this clone: Mismatch with germline at one junction end may stem from a read error. The chain is built from TRBV5-1 and TRBJ1-2, with D hard to call. This CDR3 has 12 residues. The V gene's germline CDR1 is SGHRS and CDR2 YFSETQ. CDR3 sequence: CASSSDNYGYTF. For the CDR3, the DNA is TGTGCCAGCAGCTCAGATAACTATGGCTACACCTTC.

This clone was recorded once. The gene calls are TRBV6-4 and TRBJ2-3, with 9 positions matching TRBD2. CDR3 length: 16 residues. The junction had 3 bases not matched to a gene; V was cut back by 0 bases and J by 2 bases. In germline, CDR1 is MRHNA, CDR2 SNTAGT. The chain's CDR3 is CASSDSAGGPTDTQYF. CDR3 DNA sequence: TGTGCCAGCAGTGACTCTGCGGGGGGGCCCACAGATACGCAGTATTTT.

The CDR3 nucleotides are TGTGCCAGCAGCTCTTACAGGGGGCCGGAGCAGTACTTC. As protein: CASSSYRGPEQYF. The chain combines TRBV7-6 with TRBJ2-7; 9 bases agree with TRBD1. CDR3 size: 13 residues. Germline CDR1 SGHVS, CDR2 FNYEAQ. V trimming: 4 bases; J trimming: 7 bases; junction bases outside the gene matches: 5.

The chain recombines TRBV7-8 with TRBJ1-3, with 7 bases identical to TRBD1. CDR3 length equals 20 residues. The germline CDR1 and CDR2 sequences are SGHVS and FQNEAQ. J gave up 0 bases and V 2 bases, and 16 bases lay outside the gene matches. DNA for the CDR3: TGTGCCAGCAGCTTAACACCAGGGGGGGCCACAGGGAACTCTGGAAACACCATATATTTT. It yields the protein CASSLTPGGATGNSGNTIYF.

This clone came up many times. This chain joins TRBV2 and TRBJ1-3; no clear D gene. Trimming shortened V by 10 bases and J by 7 bases, and 11 bases separated the two germline ends. Germline-derived CDR1 and CDR2 are SNHLY and FYNNEI. The CDR3 consists of 11 residues. The CDR3 DNA sequence: TGTGCCATCACTAGACTCAACACCATATATTTT. It codes for CAITRLNTIYF.

The chain combines TRBV5-5 with TRBJ2-2; 7 bases agree with TRBD1. The CDR3 is made up of 15 amino acids. The germline gives CDR1 SGHKS, CDR2 YYEKEE (reference sequence). Trimming removed 4 bases from V and 6 bases from J; junction bases left unmatched: 9. In DNA, the CDR3 is TGTGCCAGCAGCCAACGGGACAGCACGTCCGGGGAGCTGTTTTTT. The encoded protein is CASSQRDSTSGELFF.

DNA for the CDR3: TGTGCCAGCAGTCCCGACAGGGTGTCCTACGAGCAGTACTTC. Protein sequence: CASSPDRVSYEQYF. The V call is TRBV6-1, the J call TRBJ2-7; 7 bases are shared with TRBD1. The CDR3 extends over 14 amino acids. From germline, CDR1 is MNHNS and CDR2 SASEGT. The V and J ends lost 5 bases and 1 base, in that order; junction bases with no gene match: 5.

The V gene is TRBV7-9, the J gene TRBJ1-1; 7 nucleotides line up with TRBD1. CDR1 is SEHNR and CDR2 is FQNEAQ in the germline V gene (reference sequence). The J segment lost 6 bases and the V segment lost 7 bases, leaving 5 bases of the junction unmatched. The CDR3 consists of 12 residues. The CDR3 DNA reads TGTGCCAGCAACAGGGGACGGGCTGAAGCTTTCTTT. Its translation: CASNRGRAEAFF.